This TCR beta chain was captured in a study of cytomegalovirus exposure and HLA in healthy donors. Both 60 Vbeta primers and 13 Jbeta primers went into the PCR. Clones were sequenced by immunoSEQ multiplex PCR, and TCRdb holds only the in-frame ones, with some missing. The sample has about 150,000 clones; under 80% are singletons. The ends were cut back, 0 bases at V and 6 bases at J, with 12 bases in the middle. CDR3 length: 15 amino acids. Germline assignment: CDR1 LNHNV and CDR2 YYDKDF (reference sequence). The chain employs TRBV15 and TRBJ1-5, with D unresolved. This TCR derives from a young man in good health and CMV-seronegative. The sequenced sample consisted of PBMCs. CDR3 protein: CATSRDVGVPQPQHF. CDR3 DNA sequence: TGTGCCACCAGCAGAGATGTGGGAGTTCCTCAGCCCCAGCATTTT.